This T cell receptor beta chain was observed in a study of cytomegalovirus exposure and HLA in healthy donors. Study-wide results and caveats: When analyzed later, the rates of TCR association showed variation by HLA locus, with DRB1 the most and HLA-C the fewest. The number of N-insertions in an Asian-associated ancestry cluster was reportedly below the approximately 680-donor mean in a later analysis. There were some V segments, including TRBV6-2 and TRBV6-3, excluded as indistinguishable.

Germline loops: CDR1 SEHNR, CDR2 FQNEAQ (reference sequence). The CDR3 has 15 residues. J lost 1 base, V lost 5 bases, and 7 bases had no gene match. The PCR contained 60 Vbeta and 13 Jbeta primers. In the original processing: Some 12 million shared chains were among the approximately 76 million unique TCR beta chains that a later analysis counted. TCRdb's copy holds only in-frame clones and misses some; the assay was immunoSEQ multiplex PCR. V, J and clone size are taken as reported in that table, and D and trimming were inferred from the DNA itself. The repertoire includes about 94,000 clones, roughly 80% of them detected once, and 10% sits in the top ten. This clone was recorded once. Its specificity is not known.

The chain employs TRBV7-9 and TRBJ1-1, with TRBD1 matching 7 bases. Sequenced input: PBMCs. The origin of this receptor is a human donor in good health. The CDR3 is CASSPARDRNTEAFF. CDR3 DNA sequence: TGTGCCAGCAGCCCCGCCCGGGACAGGAACACTGAAGCTTTCTTT. The full variable domain, rest sourced from reference TRBV7-9 and TRBJ1-1, is DTGVSQNPRHKITKRGQNVTFRCDPISEHNRLYWYRQTLGQGPEFLTYFQNEAQLEKSRLLSDRFSAERPKGSFSTLEIQRTEQGDSAMYLCASSPARDRNTEAFFGQGTRLTVV.